Below are 25 T cell receptor beta chains sequenced from a single sample in a study of T cells in Graves' hyperthyroidism and ophthalmopathy (dated by TCRdb to the late 2010s). The protocol used for the library was multiplex PCR. The data were produced on an Illumina HiSeq 2000. The TCR beta CDR3 regions were amplified from the RNA transcripts. For the first round of RT-PCR on the TCR CDR3, the HTBI primer set was used together with the Qiagen OneStep RT-PCR kit. TCRdb reprocessed the public reads (quality trimming at Q25 with fastp, clone calling with MiXCR) and kept in-frame beta chains. Rows matching on CDR3 protein sequence are summarized as one entry with the most common DNA and genes. Counted in this sample were around 400,000 distinct CDR3 sequences; around a quarter of them appeared once. Of the sample, over 70% falls within the top ten clones. Sequenced material: blood. The receptors originated from a man aged 45-65 years with Graves' hyperthyroidism.

This clonotype was detected ten times or more. CDR3 residues: CASSLLAGANEQFF. The CDR3 region has the DNA TGTGCCAGCAGTTTACTAGCGGGAGCGAATGAGCAGTTCTTC. V gene TRBV12-3 or TRBV12-4 combines with J gene TRBJ2-1; the match to TRBD2 covers 10 bases. J gave up 7 bases and V 2 bases, and 2 bases lay outside the gene matches. The CDR3 runs 14 residues.

This clonotype was recorded once. V and J are TRBV5-6 and TRBJ2-5; D may be TRBD1 (6 bases). Trimming cost V 1 base and J 5 bases, with 9 bases left between them. Germline V gene data show CDR1 as SGHDT and CDR2 as YYEEEE. The CDR3 length is 13 residues. The CDR3, as DNA: TGTGCCAGCAGCTTGTGGGGGCGGGAGACCCAGTACTTC. It specifies CASSLWGRETQYF.

The chain uses TRBV20-1 and TRBJ2-7, with 12 bases matching TRBD2. Germline CDR1 is DFQATT and CDR2 is SNEGSKA (reference sequence). The CDR3 runs 16 residues. V gave up 3 bases and J gave up 2 bases; unmatched junction bases: 8. Here the CDR3 reads CSARSTSGRGAYEQYF. For the CDR3, the DNA is TGCAGTGCTAGGTCGACTAGCGGGAGAGGGGCCTACGAGCAGTACTTC.

The gene calls are TRBV3-1 and TRBJ2-2; tentatively, D is TRBD1 or TRBD2 (5 bases each). The V and J ends lost 4 bases and 7 bases respectively, with 10 bases between them. The germline V gene encodes CDR1 LGHDT and CDR2 YNNKEL (reference sequence). The CDR3 is 13 amino acids. CDR3 coding DNA: TGTGCCAGCAGCCCGGGGCCGGGCGGGGAGCTGTTTTTT. Protein sequence: CASSPGPGGELFF.

The gene calls are TRBV25-1 and TRBJ2-1; D remains ambiguous. The CDR3 covers 14 residues. V lost 2 bases and J lost 7, with 12 bases in between. The germline V gene encodes CDR1 MGHDK and CDR2 SYGVNS. CDR3 sequence (DNA): TGTGCCAGCAGTGAACCGGCACTGGGGAATGAGCAGTTCTTC. Translating gives CASSEPALGNEQFF.

V gene TRBV24-1 combines with J gene TRBJ2-2; D gene unclear. The CDR3 sequence is 13 residues long. Trimming removed 8 bases from V and 0 bases from J, with 6 bases in between. Germline V CDR1 and CDR2: KGHDR, SFDVKD. The CDR3 DNA reads TGTGCCACCATGGCCTCGAACACCGGGGAGCTGTTTTTT. Amino acids: CATMASNTGELFF.

This clonotype was counted a few times. The genes are TRBV27 and TRBJ2-7; 8 positions agree with TRBD1. Germline V CDR1 and CDR2: MNHEY, SMNVEV (reference sequence). V was pared by 5 bases and J by 4 bases, with 16 bases of the junction left unmatched. This CDR3 has 17 amino acids. CDR3 nucleotide sequence: TGTGCCAGCAGTCCCCGAACAGGGGGAGTAACTCGATACGAGCAGTACTTC. It specifies CASSPRTGGVTRYEQYF.

This chain links TRBV5-4 with TRBJ2-1; TRBD2 agrees at 13 bases. This CDR3 region has 18 residues. Germline V gene data show CDR1 as SGHNT and CDR2 as YYREEE (reference sequence). The trim removed 0 bases at V and 4 bases at J, leaving 7 bases unmatched. DNA for the CDR3: TGTGCCAGCAGCTTGGGCCTTGGGACTAGCGGGAAATACAATGAGCAGTTCTTC. Translating gives CASSLGLGTSGKYNEQFF.

This clonotype has a handful of counts. The V gene is TRBV29-1, the J gene TRBJ2-7, with D perhaps TRBD1 or TRBD2 (6 bases each). V gave up 4 bases and J gave up 6 bases, with 19 bases separating them. There are 14 residues in the CDR3. In germline, CDR1 is SQVTM, CDR2 ANQGSEA. CDR3 residues: CSVVMGGFLGEQYF. The CDR3 DNA follows: TGCAGCGTTGTGATGGGGGGCTTCTTGGGCGAGCAGTACTTC.

This chain connects TRBV27 to TRBJ2-2; either TRBD1 or TRBD2 may supply D (5 bases each). Germline V gene data show CDR1 as MNHEY and CDR2 as SMNVEV (reference sequence). V was pared by 2 bases and J by 5 bases, with 12 bases between. The CDR3 length is 15 residues. The CDR3, as DNA: TGTGCCAGCAGTTTAAGAGGGGCTGAGACCGGGGAGCTGTTTTTT. It specifies CASSLRGAETGELFF.

This sequence joins TRBV10-3 and TRBJ1-4; tentatively, D is TRBD1 (6 bases). Germline CDR1 is ENHRY and CDR2 is SYGVKD. The CDR3 loop spans 16 amino acids. The germline V and J ends were trimmed by 0 bases and 0 bases, with 8 bases remaining between them. As DNA, the CDR3 is TGTGCCATCAGTGAGTCACGGACAGCAACTAATGAAAAACTGTTTTTT. Residues: CAISESRTATNEKLFF.

There are a few counts of this clonotype. The chain employs TRBV28 and TRBJ1-2, with D perhaps TRBD1 (6 bases). Trimming shortened V by 2 bases and J by 5 bases, and 12 bases separated the two germline ends. CDR3 size: 14 residues. Per the germline V gene, CDR1 is MDHEN and CDR2 is SYDVKM. CDR3 loop: CASSLNRVYYGYTF. In DNA, the CDR3 is TGTGCCAGCAGTTTAAACAGGGTGTATTATGGCTACACCTTC.

This rearrangement joins TRBV5-1 to TRBJ1-4, with D uncertain. The CDR3 is 15 residues long. V gave up 0 bases and J gave up 4 bases, with 10 bases separating them. In germline, CDR1 is SGHRS, CDR2 YFSETQ. The CDR3 reads CASSLGEFNNEKLFF. Here the CDR3 DNA reads TGCGCCAGCAGCTTGGGCGAGTTCAATAATGAAAAACTGTTTTTT. The full variable domain, its missing parts supplied by reference TRBV5-1 and TRBJ1-4, is KAGVTQTPRYLIKTRGQQVTLSCSPISGHRSVSWYQQTPGQGLQFLFEYFSETQRNKGNFPGRFSGRQFSNSRSEMNVSTLELGDSALYLCASSLGEFNNEKLFFGSGTQLSVL.

The CDR3 DNA follows: TGTGCCAGCTCACCGACGACTAGCGCGGAGACCCAGTACTTC. Residues: CASSPTTSAETQYF. This chain joins TRBV18 and TRBJ2-5; 8 bases are a match to TRBD2. With 3 bases clipped from V and 5 bases from J, the junction kept 5 bases outside the gene matches. The germline gives CDR1 KGHSH, CDR2 LQKENI. The CDR3 loop spans 14 amino acids.

This rearrangement joins TRBV6-1 to TRBJ2-5, with D hard to call. This CDR3 region has 15 residues. Trimming left V 11 bases short and J 2 bases short, with 21 bases between. CDR1 is MNHNS, CDR2 SASEGT, per germline. CDR3 region: CAGGQVWGYQETQYF. The CDR3 DNA reads as TGTGCCGGCGGTCAGGTTTGGGGTTATCAAGAGACCCAGTACTTC.

This chain joins TRBV5-4 and TRBJ2-2; possible D gene TRBD2, 7 bases. This CDR3 has 16 residues. The germline V and J ends were trimmed by 0 bases and 4 bases, with 13 bases remaining between them. The germline CDR1 and CDR2 sequences are SGHNT and YYREEE (reference sequence). The CDR3 nucleotides are TGTGCCAGCAGCTTGGCTCTGGGGGGGCGCACCGGGGAGCTGTTTTTT. This codes for CASSLALGGRTGELFF.

The chain couples TRBV5-1 to TRBJ2-3, with D perhaps matching TRBD2 (6 bases). The CDR3 is made up of 13 amino acids. The germline CDR1 and CDR2 sequences are SGHRS and YFSETQ. Deletions cut 4 bases from V and 8 bases from J, with 14 bases between. The CDR3 DNA sequence: TGCGCCAGCAGCCTACCCTCGGAGGGTACGCAGTATTTT. Encoded protein: CASSLPSEGTQYF. Using reference TRBV5-1 and TRBJ2-3 for the parts outside the CDR3, the full variable domain is KAGVTQTPRYLIKTRGQQVTLSCSPISGHRSVSWYQQTPGQGLQFLFEYFSETQRNKGNFPGRFSGRQFSNSRSEMNVSTLELGDSALYLCASSLPSEGTQYFGPGTRLTVL.

This clonotype appeared many times. The chain carries TRBV12-3 or TRBV12-4 and TRBJ1-1; D perhaps matches TRBD1 (6 bases). Between the trimmed V and J ends, which lost 6 bases and 2 bases, there was a span of 10 bases. The CDR3 totals 13 residues. The CDR3: CASRKDRNTEAFF. The CDR3 DNA reads TGTGCCAGCAGAAAGGACAGAAACACTGAAGCTTTCTTT.

The chain is built from TRBV20-1 and TRBJ1-3; no definite D call. Germline CDR1 DFQATT, CDR2 SNEGSKA (reference sequence). Trimming took 3 bases from V and 2 from J, leaving 14 bases between them. This CDR3 spans 15 amino acids. For the CDR3, the DNA is TGCAGTGCTAGTATGGGCCAGACTACTGGAAACACCATATATTTT. It is translated as CSASMGQTTGNTIYF.

This clonotype showed up many times. The J gene is TRBJ2-5, the V gene TRBV20-1; D is unclear. The CDR3 contains 12 residues. Germline assignment: CDR1 DFQATT and CDR2 SNEGSKA (reference sequence). Deletions cut 3 bases from V and 0 bases from J, with 5 bases between. CDR3: CSASYHQETQYF. The CDR3 DNA reads as TGCAGTGCTAGTTATCACCAAGAGACCCAGTACTTC.

This clonotype was counted only a few times. V gene TRBV6-1 combines with J gene TRBJ2-1, with 7 positions matching TRBD1. V lost 5 bases, J lost 8 bases, and 9 bases stayed unmatched. The V gene's germline CDR1 is MNHNS and CDR2 SASEGT. The CDR3 is 14 residues long. The CDR3 region is CASSTRQGFDEQFF. Written as DNA, the CDR3 is TGTGCCAGCAGTACTAGACAGGGTTTTGATGAGCAGTTCTTC.

The chain combines TRBV27 with TRBJ2-5; 8 bases align to TRBD1. J was trimmed by 5 bases and V by 4 bases; bases with no gene match: 9. The germline CDR1 and CDR2 sequences are MNHEY and SMNVEV (reference sequence). This CDR3 has 15 residues. The CDR3 loop reads CASSSIRTGWETQYF. CDR3 DNA: TGTGCCAGCAGTTCCATTCGGACAGGGTGGGAGACCCAGTACTTC.

A single count supports this clonotype. The V and J genes are TRBV24-1 and TRBJ2-2, with 7 nucleotides matching TRBD1. CDR3 length: 19 residues. The germline V gene has CDR1 KGHDR and CDR2 SFDVKD. V was clipped by 4 bases and J by 7 bases; unmatched bases: 20. The CDR3 loop reads CATSEPRGGQSRKGGELFF. The CDR3, as DNA: TGTGCCACCAGTGAGCCTAGAGGGGGACAGTCGCGAAAGGGCGGGGAGCTGTTTTTT.

V usage is TRBV10-2 and J usage is TRBJ2-7; tentatively, D is TRBD1 (6 bases). Germline CDR1 is WSHSY and CDR2 is SAAADI. The CDR3 runs 17 residues. The V and J ends lost 9 bases and 4 bases respectively, with 28 bases between them. The CDR3 region has the DNA TGCGCCAGTTTGGGTCAATCCGGGACAAAGGCCGCTTACGAGCAGTACTTC. It specifies CASLGQSGTKAAYEQYF.

This clonotype was found a few times. V is TRBV5-5 and J is TRBJ1-4; 12 nucleotides align to TRBD1. Trimming cost V 1 base and J 3 bases; bases outside gene matches: 13. The CDR3 is 20 amino acids. Germline values: CDR1 SGHKS, CDR2 YYEKEE (reference sequence). CDR3 loop: CASSLLAPGTGGSANEKLFF. The CDR3 coding sequence is TGTGCCAGCAGCTTGTTAGCCCCGGGGACAGGGGGCTCAGCTAATGAAAAACTGTTTTTT.